This T cell receptor beta chain was profiled in a study of T cell repertoires in cytomegalovirus infection. Study background: Public TCR beta signatures marked donors with CMV infection and the matching HLA.

Whole-study results and caveats: Accumulated public TCR beta family frequency recognized individuals carrying CMV together with the relevant HLA.

A single record per CDR3 protein comes from TCRdb applying MiXCR to the reads. Found here are approximately 140,000 distinct CDR3 sequences, approximately 8.8% of them singletons; the top ten hold around 9.1%. This CDR3 is built from 17 residues. CDR1 is SGHAT and CDR2 is FQNNGV in the germline V gene. The ends lost 7 bases at V and 1 base at J; junction bases unmatched: 11. This clonotype appeared many times. Its cognate antigen is unknown. The receptor was isolated from a human donor in good health (CMV status not recorded). Some clones in this sample may be carry-over from other donors' samples. The sample comprised PBMCs. The chain employs TRBV11-2 and TRBJ2-5, with TRBD2 matching over 11 bases. CDR3 bases: TGTGCCAGCACCTGGGGGGCTAGCGGGGGGATCCAAGAGACCCAGTACTTC. It codes for CASTWGASGGIQETQYF.